Listed below are T cell receptor beta chains from one sample, sequenced in a study of T cell responses to AZD1222 COVID-19 vaccine. Method: immunoSEQ multiplex PCR; TCRdb's copy keeps in-frame clones and lacks some. The table has about 100,000 clones, about 89% seen once. This material consisted of peripheral blood, taken on day 0 of MenACWY control vaccination. Receptors were obtained from an adult in good health. Both conserved end residues are trimmed from each CDR3. The order of the fields is V gene, CDR3 length, clone size, CDR3 protein. Only some rows state a clone size, as once, few, many or a class for expanded clones.

TRBV20-1 9 NA SAGGHYEQY
TRBV29-1 7 NA SVEDRWF
TRBV5-1 13 NA ASSLAGRGQETQY
TRBV7-2 14 NA ASSSQLAGLYNEQF
TRBV7-2 13 NA ASSSATSGKYGYT
TRBV28 13 NA ASSSAGRAQETQY
TRBV6-6 14 NA ASNPDPARVSYEQY
TRBV7-2 12 NA ASRTGVGYTEAF
TRBV9 14 NA ASSRGPSGAGDTQY
TRBV6-1 14 NA ASSAWAGDRNQPQH
TRBV12-5 15 NA ASGLVHIGDSNYGYT
TRBV5-1 13 NA ASSPLGGPTGELF
TRBV2 12 NA ASSELAGTDTQY
TRBV7-2 11 NA ASSATGDAEAF
TRBV6-2/TRBV6-3 14 NA ASSYSELYSNQPQH
TRBV6-5 11 NA ASSTGSNYGYT
TRBV10-3 13 NA AISESGQGTYEQY
TRBV7-2 13 NA ASSSRGGSGNTIY
TRBV7-9 12 NA ASSLGGGRPELF
TRBV14 13 NA ASSQDHGAEEKLF
TRBV7-9 12 NA ASSPRVAKNIQY
TRBV28 14 NA ASSYPPRTGGGEQY
TRBV18 10 NA ASSLPLTPLH
TRBV6-2/TRBV6-3 11 NA ASSMTGRNEQF
TRBV6-5 12 NA ASSGRQGRETQY
TRBV19 13 NA ASRRDRTGANVLT
TRBV5-1 15 NA ASSPGTQSTFNYGYT
TRBV5-1 15 NA ASSPLTGSPVTDTQY
TRBV10-3 12 NA AISDGTGNYEQY
TRBV11-2 13 NA ASSLVRGQGNTIY
TRBV28 15 NA AIPRDRGGGPNYGYT
TRBV19 13 NA ASRHHLVGEETQY
TRBV4-1 13 once ASSRDRGLDETQY
TRBV7-2 10 NA ASSLFQGEQF
TRBV28 13 NA ASSSRREEGETQY
TRBV12-2 14 once ASRLAVGNDNQPQH
TRBV5-1 13 NA ASSLAQPTTYEQY
TRBV10-1 11 NA ANQNRGREKLF
TRBV27 12 NA ASRIGGLGTEAF
TRBV2 12 NA ASSESRGQVEQY
TRBV5-8 14 NA ASSLVVSGALNEQF
TRBV7-2 14 NA ASSLGARFGTDTQY
TRBV29-1 12 NA SVRSGALTGELF
TRBV7-3 14 few ASSSDYRGRVTEAF
TRBV5-1 12 NA ASSLRDRGREAF
TRBV7-9 14 NA ASSPSPGYMNTEAF
TRBV7-3 13 NA ASSPGTGIYSPLH
TRBV18 14 NA ASSRMGESYNTEAF